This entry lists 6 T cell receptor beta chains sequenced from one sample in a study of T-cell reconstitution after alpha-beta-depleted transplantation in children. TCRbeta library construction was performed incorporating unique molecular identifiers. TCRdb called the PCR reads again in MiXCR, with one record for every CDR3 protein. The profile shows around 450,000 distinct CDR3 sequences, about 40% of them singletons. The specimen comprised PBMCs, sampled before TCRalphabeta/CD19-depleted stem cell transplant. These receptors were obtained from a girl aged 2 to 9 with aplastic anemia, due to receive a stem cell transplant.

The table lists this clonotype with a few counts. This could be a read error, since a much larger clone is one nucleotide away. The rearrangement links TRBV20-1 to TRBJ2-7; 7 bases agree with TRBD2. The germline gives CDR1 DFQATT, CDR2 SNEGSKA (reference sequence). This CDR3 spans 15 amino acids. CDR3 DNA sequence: TGCTGTGCTACCGTAGCGGGTAAGGCCTCCTACGAGCAGTACTTC. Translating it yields CCATVAGKASYEQYF.

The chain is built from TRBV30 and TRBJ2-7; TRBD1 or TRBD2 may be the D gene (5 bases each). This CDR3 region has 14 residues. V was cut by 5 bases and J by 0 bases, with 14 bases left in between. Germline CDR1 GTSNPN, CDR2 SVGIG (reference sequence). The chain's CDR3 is CAWSPGTTSYEQYF. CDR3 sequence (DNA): TGTGCCTGGTCCCCCGGGACGACCTCCTACGAGCAGTACTTC. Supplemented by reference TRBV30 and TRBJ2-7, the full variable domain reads SQTIHQWPATLVQPVGSPLSLECTVEGTSNPNLYWYRQAAGRGLQLLFYSVGIGQISSEVPQNLSASRPQDRQFILSSKKLLLSDSGFYLCAWSPGTTSYEQYFGPGTRLTVT.

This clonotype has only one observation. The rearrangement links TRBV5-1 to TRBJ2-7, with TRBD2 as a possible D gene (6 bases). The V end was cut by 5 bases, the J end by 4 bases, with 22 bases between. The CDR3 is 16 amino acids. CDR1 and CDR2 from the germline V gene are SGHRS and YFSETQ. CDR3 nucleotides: TGCGCCAGCAGTCTGAACCCCCGGGACTTCGGGTACGAGCAGTACTTC. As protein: CASSLNPRDFGYEQYF.

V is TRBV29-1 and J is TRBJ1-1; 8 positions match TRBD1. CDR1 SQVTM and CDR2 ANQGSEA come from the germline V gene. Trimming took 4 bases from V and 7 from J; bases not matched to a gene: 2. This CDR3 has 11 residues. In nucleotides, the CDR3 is TGCAGCGTTGTGGACAGGGATGAAGCTTTCTTT. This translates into CSVVDRDEAFF.

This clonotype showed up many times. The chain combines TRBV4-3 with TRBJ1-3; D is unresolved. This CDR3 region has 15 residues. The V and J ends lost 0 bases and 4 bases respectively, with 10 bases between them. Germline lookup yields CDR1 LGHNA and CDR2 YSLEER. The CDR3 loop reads CASSQETTIGNTIYF. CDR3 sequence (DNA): TGCGCCAGCAGCCAAGAAACAACGATCGGAAACACCATATATTTT.

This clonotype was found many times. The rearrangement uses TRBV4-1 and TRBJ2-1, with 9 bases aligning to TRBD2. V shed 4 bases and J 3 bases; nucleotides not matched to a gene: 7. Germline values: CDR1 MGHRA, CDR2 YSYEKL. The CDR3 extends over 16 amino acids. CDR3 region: CASSRGVAGVYNEQFF. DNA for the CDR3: TGCGCCAGCAGCCGCGGCGTAGCGGGAGTCTACAATGAGCAGTTCTTC.